This T cell receptor beta chain was found in a study of T cell responses to AZD1222 COVID-19 vaccine. The V and J ends lost 4 bases and 3 bases respectively, with 9 bases between them. This CDR3 comprises 13 residues. Germline V lookup: CDR1 SGHNT, CDR2 YENEEA. Profiled with immunoSEQ multiplex PCR; TCRdb holds only in-frame clones, not every one. The sample consists of some 120,000 clones, 70% to 90% of them appearing once. The chain combines TRBV11-3 with TRBJ1-1; unclear D gene. Source: peripheral blood, taken on day 0 of AZD1222 vaccination. This TCR was sampled from an adult in good health. The CDR3 sequence is CASSSPMDTEAFF. CDR3 in DNA: TGTGCCAGCAGCTCCCCAATGGACACTGAAGCTTTCTTT.